This T cell receptor (beta chain) was recorded in a study of regulatory T cells in long-lasting Graves disease. Study results and limitations: For persistent Graves' patients, TCR diversity was lower than for newly diagnosed ones.

This sample's time point: newly diagnosed GD, antithyroid drugs for less than 3 months. PBMCs provided the RNA from which the TCR library was made. As a group, patients came from one endocrinology department in Xi'an, China. Building of the TCR beta libraries involved iRepertoire HTBI primers and Arm-PCR of CDR3 regions. TCRdb used MiXCR to reprocess the multiplex PCR reads, holding one entry per CDR3 protein. The sample carries more than 350,000 distinct CDR3 sequences, around 14% recorded once. The CDR3 spans 15 residues. With V trimmed by 7 bases and J by 5 bases, 10 bases remained unmatched. From germline, CDR1 is SQVTM and CDR2 ANQGSEA. Many counts were recorded for this clonotype. What it binds is not known. These data were also reused for a study on T cells in Graves' hyperthyroidism and ophthalmopathy. As that study records: Criteria for exclusion of patients were uncontrolled infection, other autoimmune disease, pregnancy or lactation. Most clonotypes expanded in thyroid above 0.001 were likewise present in blood.

The chain recombines TRBV29-1 with TRBJ2-5, with TRBD2 matching 13 bases. This sequence was found in a woman aged 30 to 39 with Graves disease. The sample consisted of peripheral blood mononuclear cells (PBMCs), taken at new diagnosis, from a patient treated with antithyroid drugs. The CDR3 nucleotides are TGCAGCGCCCTAGTGGGACTAGCGGGATTGGAGACCCAGTACTTC. Protein sequence: CSALVGLAGLETQYF.